Listed below are T cell receptor beta chains from one sample, sequenced in a study of blood T cell repertoires in COVID-19. Only in-frame clones appear in the TCRdb table, and some are missing; sequencing was by immunoSEQ multiplex PCR. The sample consists of hundreds of thousands of clones, around 86% of them appearing once. Sequencing input: peripheral blood. The receptors come from a man between 50 and 59 years old with COVID-19, enrolled during active disease. The CDR3 runs from the conserved cysteine through the conserved F or W. The D gene is left open where the match is weak. Some rows mark clone size as missing; the rest say once, few, many or name a class of expanded clone.

v_call	clone_size	j_call	d_call	cdr3_aa	cdr3_nt
TRBV5-4	.	TRBJ2-2	TRBD2	CASSLRRREGGELFF	TGTGCCAGCAGCTTGAGGAGGAGGGAGGGCGGGGAGCTGTTTTTT
TRBV5-1	.	TRBJ1-6	TRBD1	CASSLPGTGDAPLHF	TGCGCCAGCAGCTTGCCCGGGACAGGGGACGCACCCCTCCACTTT
TRBV5-4	.	TRBJ2-7	TRBD1	CASSHDPGQVTYEQYF	TGTGCCAGCAGCCATGACCCGGGACAGGTGACCTACGAGCAGTACTTC
TRBV3-1/TRBV3-2	.	TRBJ1-4	.	CASSQAGGTNEKLFF	TGTGCCAGCAGCCAAGCGGGGGGTACTAATGAAAAACTGTTTTTT
TRBV4-3	.	TRBJ1-1	.	CASSQGPGNTEAFF	TGCGCCAGCAGCCAAGGCCCAGGGAACACTGAAGCTTTCTTT
TRBV3-1/TRBV3-2	.	TRBJ1-4	.	CASSQDSQGTEKLFF	TGTGCCAGCAGCCAAGATTCCCAGGGTACTGAAAAACTGTTTTTT
TRBV6-6	.	TRBJ2-2	.	CASSYGGTQRAGELFF	TGTGCCAGCAGTTACGGCGGGACGCAGCGGGCCGGGGAGCTGTTTTTT
TRBV18	.	TRBJ2-7	.	CASSPRTTSYEQYF	TGTGCCAGCTCACCGCGGACTACCTCCTACGAGCAGTACTTC
TRBV18	.	TRBJ1-1	.	CASSPDRHKAFF	TGTGCCAGCTCGCCCGACAGGCATAAAGCTTTCTTT
TRBV6-1	.	TRBJ2-1	.	CASSEPGVSYNEQFF	TGTGCCAGCAGTGAACCGGGAGTCTCCTACAATGAGCAGTTCTTC
TRBV6-6	.	TRBJ1-1	.	CASRNSQGNTEAFF	TGTGCCAGCAGGAACTCTCAGGGGAACACTGAAGCTTTCTTT
TRBV5-1	.	TRBJ2-2	TRBD2	CASSSRLAGTGELFF	TGCGCCAGCAGCTCCCGACTAGCTGGCACCGGGGAGCTGTTTTTT
TRBV7-3	.	TRBJ2-5	TRBD2	CASSLIAGSVETQYF	TGTGCCAGCAGCTTAATAGCGGGGAGTGTGGAGACCCAGTACTTC
TRBV11-2	.	TRBJ2-2	.	CASSLARGYTGELFF	TGTGCCAGCAGCTTAGCCAGGGGTTACACCGGGGAGCTGTTTTTT
TRBV5-1	.	TRBJ2-4	TRBD1	CASTPGQGRRTKNIQYF	TGCGCCAGCACCCCCGGACAGGGACGGAGAACCAAAAACATTCAGTACTTC
TRBV5-6	.	TRBJ2-7	.	CASTRGGTAYEQYF	TGTGCCAGCACCCGAGGCGGGACAGCCTACGAGCAGTACTTC
TRBV7-9	few	TRBJ1-5	.	CASSRDGTKLQPQHF	TGTGCCAGCAGCCGAGACGGGACAAAGCTCCAGCCCCAGCATTTT
TRBV19	few	TRBJ2-2	TRBD2	CASSIASGRTYTGELFF	TGTGCCAGTAGTATAGCTAGCGGGAGAACTTACACCGGGGAGCTGTTTTTT
TRBV27	.	TRBJ1-2	.	CASSPRANYGYTF	TGTGCCAGCAGCCCCAGGGCGAACTATGGCTACACCTTC
TRBV7-2	.	TRBJ1-2	.	CASSLQGFDYGYTF	TGTGCCAGCAGCTTACAGGGCTTCGACTATGGCTACACCTTC
TRBV7-8	.	TRBJ1-3	.	CASSPRGNSGNTIYF	TGTGCCAGCAGCCCAAGGGGGAACTCTGGAAACACCATATATTTT
TRBV2	.	TRBJ2-5	.	CASSQTQGRSETQYF	TGTGCCAGCAGTCAAACACAGGGTCGATCAGAGACCCAGTACTTC
TRBV27	.	TRBJ2-7	.	CATATGAEVTYEQYF	TGTGCCACTGCGACAGGAGCGGAAGTAACCTACGAGCAGTACTTC
TRBV7-8	.	TRBJ2-5	TRBD1	CASSPMGTGSQETQYF	TGTGCCAGCAGCCCGATGGGGACAGGTAGCCAAGAGACCCAGTACTTC
TRBV5-1	.	TRBJ1-1	TRBD1	CASSLTTGVNTEAFF	TGCGCCAGCAGCCTTACAACAGGGGTGAACACTGAAGCTTTCTTT
TRBV5-1	.	TRBJ1-3	.	CASSSGTSGNTIYF	TGCGCCAGCAGCTCAGGAACCTCTGGAAACACCATATATTTT
TRBV10-3	.	TRBJ2-1	TRBD1	CAISESGTGGYNEQFF	TGTGCCATCAGTGAGTCTGGGACAGGGGGTTACAATGAGCAGTTCTTC
TRBV7-8	.	TRBJ2-7	TRBD1	CASSLSRTGPYEQYF	TGTGCCAGCAGCTTATCCCGGACAGGACCCTACGAGCAGTACTTC
TRBV2	.	TRBJ1-1	TRBD1	CASRTGYRDTEAFF	TGTGCCAGCAGGACAGGGTACAGGGACACTGAAGCTTTCTTT
TRBV7-2	.	TRBJ2-7	.	CASSPGSHIGQYF	TGTGCCAGCAGCCCGGGATCCCATATCGGGCAGTACTTC
TRBV6-5	.	TRBJ2-7	TRBD2	CASSPRTSGSHEQYF	TGTGCCAGCAGTCCCCGGACTAGCGGGAGCCACGAGCAGTACTTC
TRBV28	once	TRBJ2-1	.	CASERPGGNEQFF	TGTGCCAGCGAGCGGCCAGGGGGGAATGAGCAGTTCTTC
TRBV2	.	TRBJ2-7	.	CASRSPGTHPTYEQYF	TGTGCCAGCAGAAGCCCTGGGACACATCCTACCTACGAGCAGTACTTC
TRBV7-2	few	TRBJ1-6	.	CASSLDWGRSYNSPLHF	TGTGCCAGCAGCTTAGATTGGGGCCGCTCCTATAATTCACCCCTCCACTTT
TRBV7-2	.	TRBJ2-7	.	CASSLRWETGEQYF	TGTGCCAGCAGCTTACGTTGGGAGACGGGGGAGCAGTACTTC
TRBV29-1	.	TRBJ2-1	TRBD1	CSVERDRGNEQFF	TGCAGCGTAGAAAGGGACAGGGGAAATGAGCAGTTCTTC
TRBV28	.	TRBJ1-5	.	CASSSQQGVGNQPQHF	TGTGCCAGCAGTTCACAACAGGGTGTAGGCAATCAGCCCCAGCATTTT